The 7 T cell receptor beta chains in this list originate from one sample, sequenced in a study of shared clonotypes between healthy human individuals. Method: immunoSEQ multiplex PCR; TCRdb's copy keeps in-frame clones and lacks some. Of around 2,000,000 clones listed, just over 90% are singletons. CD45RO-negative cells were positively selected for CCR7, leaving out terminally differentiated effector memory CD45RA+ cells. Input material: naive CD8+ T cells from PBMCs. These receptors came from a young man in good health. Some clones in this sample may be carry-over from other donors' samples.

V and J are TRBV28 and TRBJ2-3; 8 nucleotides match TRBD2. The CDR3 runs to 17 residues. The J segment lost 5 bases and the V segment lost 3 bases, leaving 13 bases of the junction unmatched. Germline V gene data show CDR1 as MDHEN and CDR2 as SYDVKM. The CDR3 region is CASSFEDGAGAVDTQYF. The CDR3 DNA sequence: TGTGCCAGCAGTTTCGAAGACGGAGCGGGAGCGGTAGATACGCAGTATTTT.

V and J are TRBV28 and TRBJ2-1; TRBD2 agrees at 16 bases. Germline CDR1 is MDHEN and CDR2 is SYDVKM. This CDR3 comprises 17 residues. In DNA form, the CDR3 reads TGTGCTTCCGTGGGGACTAGCGGGAGGGCCGTTGGGAATGAGCAGTTCTTC. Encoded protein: CASVGTSGRAVGNEQFF.

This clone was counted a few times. CDR3 nucleotide sequence: TGTGCCAGCAGCGTATCGGTACAGAACACTGAAGCTTTCTTT. Amino acid sequence: CASSVSVQNTEAFF. The chain is built from TRBV9 and TRBJ1-1, with D unresolved. V lost 1 base and J lost 1, with 8 bases in between. CDR3 length: 14 residues. CDR1 is SGDLS and CDR2 is YYNGEE in the germline V gene.

The CDR3 loop is CASSPNPGGYNEQFF. CDR3 DNA: TGTGCCAGCAGCCCCAATCCTGGCGGATACAATGAGCAGTTCTTC. J is TRBJ2-1 and V is TRBV9; D remains ambiguous. The CDR3 length is 15 residues. The germline gives CDR1 SGDLS, CDR2 YYNGEE. With 4 bases removed from V and 4 bases from J, the gap between germline ends came to 15 bases.

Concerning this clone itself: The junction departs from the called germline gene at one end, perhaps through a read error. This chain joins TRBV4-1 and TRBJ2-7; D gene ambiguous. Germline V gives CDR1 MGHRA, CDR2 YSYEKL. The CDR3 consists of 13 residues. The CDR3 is CASSQDLSADLHF. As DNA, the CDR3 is TGCGCCAGCAGCCAAGATCTTTCCGCCGACCTCCACTTC.

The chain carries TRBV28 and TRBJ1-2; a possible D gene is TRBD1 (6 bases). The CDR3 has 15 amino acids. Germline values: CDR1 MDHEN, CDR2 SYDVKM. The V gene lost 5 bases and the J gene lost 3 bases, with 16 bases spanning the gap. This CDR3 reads CASSTRQEGDYGYTF. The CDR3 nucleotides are TGTGCCAGCAGTACCCGACAGGAGGGGGACTATGGCTACACCTTC.

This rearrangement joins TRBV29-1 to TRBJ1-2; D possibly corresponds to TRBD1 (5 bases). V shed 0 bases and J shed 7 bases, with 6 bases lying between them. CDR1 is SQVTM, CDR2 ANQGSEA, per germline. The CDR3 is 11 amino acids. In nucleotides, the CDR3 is TGCAGCGTTGAAGATGGGGGTGGCTACACCTTC. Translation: CSVEDGGGYTF.